This T cell receptor beta chain was sequenced for a study of CD8+ T cells in alopecia areata. Study-level points and caveats: Any link of baseline CD8+ expansion to response, resting on one nonresponder, remains uncertain.

Extraction and reverse transcription of RNA yielded cDNA as the sequencing template. The data were produced by immunoSEQ multiplex PCR, yet TCRdb's version contains in-frame clones alone and is incomplete. The sample includes over 150,000 clones, around 58% seen only once; the top ten take around 12%. As for this clone: The antigen is unknown.

Regarding treatment: oral pan-JAK inhibitor, 5-10 mg twice daily. Cell sorting was applied to PBMCs, and CD4+ and CD8+ T cells were collected. This CDR3 contains 13 residues. CDR1 and CDR2 (germline): LNHNV, YYDKDF (reference sequence). The ends were cut back, 2 bases at V and 5 bases at J, with 10 bases in the middle. The chain recombines TRBV15 with TRBJ2-7; perhaps TRBD2 as D (5 bases). Material: CD8+ T cells sorted from blood, obtained at week 24, from a patient treated with tofacitinib. This TCR was sampled from a human donor with alopecia areata. This chain's CDR3 is CATSRMSGNEQYF. Written as DNA, the CDR3 is TGTGCCACCAGCAGAATGTCGGGGAACGAGCAGTACTTC.